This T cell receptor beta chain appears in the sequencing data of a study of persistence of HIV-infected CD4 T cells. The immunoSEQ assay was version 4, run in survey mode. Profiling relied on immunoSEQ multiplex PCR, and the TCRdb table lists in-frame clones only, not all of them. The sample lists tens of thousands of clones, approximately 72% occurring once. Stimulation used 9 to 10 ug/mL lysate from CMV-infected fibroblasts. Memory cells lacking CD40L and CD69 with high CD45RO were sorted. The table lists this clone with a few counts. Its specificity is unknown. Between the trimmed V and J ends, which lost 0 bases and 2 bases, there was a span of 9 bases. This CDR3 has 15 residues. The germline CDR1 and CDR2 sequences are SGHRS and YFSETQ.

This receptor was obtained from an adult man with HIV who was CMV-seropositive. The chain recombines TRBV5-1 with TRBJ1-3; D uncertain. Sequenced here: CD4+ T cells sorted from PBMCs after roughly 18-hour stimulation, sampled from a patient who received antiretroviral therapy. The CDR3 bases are TGCGCCAGCAGCTTGGCGTCGGGAACTGGAAACACCATATATTTT. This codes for CASSLASGTGNTIYF.